The T cell receptor (beta chain) under discussion was sequenced for a study of cytomegalovirus exposure and HLA in healthy donors. On the study more broadly: Among the roughly 400 genotyped donors, 70% to 85% were placed in the Caucasian-associated ancestry cluster.

Comment on this clone: Antigen unknown.

At the time of sampling, donors were nominally healthy, though unrecorded immune exposures were likely. PCR used 60 Vbeta primers and 13 Jbeta primers. Repertoires were generated with immunoSEQ multiplex PCR, while TCRdb's copy carries only in-frame clones and drops some. The sample holds about 140,000 clones, 60% to 80% seen once. The germline gives CDR1 MNHNS, CDR2 SASEGT. V was cut by 5 bases and J by 8 bases, with 18 bases left in between. There are 14 residues in the CDR3. Study-wide points: Three of the chains that were CMV-associated were confirmed in vitro to be specific for CMV antigens.

The clonotype comes from a female donor in good health and CMV-seronegative. Sequencing was carried out using PBMCs. The chain carries TRBV6-1 and TRBJ1-2; D is possibly TRBD1 (5 bases). DNA of the CDR3: TGTGCCAGCAGTTCCCAGGGTGCCATGTCGGGCTACACCTTC. Its protein is CASSSQGAMSGYTF.